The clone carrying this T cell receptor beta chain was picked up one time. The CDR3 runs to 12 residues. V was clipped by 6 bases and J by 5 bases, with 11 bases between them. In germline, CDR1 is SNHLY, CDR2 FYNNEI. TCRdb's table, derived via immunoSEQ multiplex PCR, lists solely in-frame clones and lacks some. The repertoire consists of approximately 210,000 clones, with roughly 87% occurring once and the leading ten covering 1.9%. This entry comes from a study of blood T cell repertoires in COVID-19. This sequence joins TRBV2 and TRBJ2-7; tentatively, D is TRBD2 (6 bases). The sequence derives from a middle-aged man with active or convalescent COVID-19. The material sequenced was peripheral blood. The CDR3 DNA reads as TGTGCCAGCAGGGCGTCGGGGGACGAGCAGTACTTC. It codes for CASRASGDEQYF. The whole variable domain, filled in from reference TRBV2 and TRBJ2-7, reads EPEVTQTPSHQVTQMGQEVILRCVPISNHLYFYWYRQILGQKVEFLVSFYNNEISEKSEIFDDQFSVERPDGSNFTLKIRSTKLEDSAMYFCASRASGDEQYFGPGTRLTVT.